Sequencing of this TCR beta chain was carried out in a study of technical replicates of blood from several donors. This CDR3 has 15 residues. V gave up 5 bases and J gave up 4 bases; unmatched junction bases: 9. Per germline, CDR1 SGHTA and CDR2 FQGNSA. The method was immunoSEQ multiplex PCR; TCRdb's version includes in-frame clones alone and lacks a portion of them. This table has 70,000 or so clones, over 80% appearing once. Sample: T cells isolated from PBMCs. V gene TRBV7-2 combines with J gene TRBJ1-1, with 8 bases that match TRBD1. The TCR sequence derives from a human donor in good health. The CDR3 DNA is TGTGCCAGCAGCAAACAACAGGGGGAGTTCACTGAAGCTTTCTTT. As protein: CASSKQQGEFTEAFF.